These T cell receptor beta chains were read from a single sample in a study of blood T cell repertoires in COVID-19. Clones were sequenced by immunoSEQ multiplex PCR, and TCRdb holds only the in-frame ones, with some missing. The sample includes about 350,000 clones, approximately 89% of them seen just once. Source material: peripheral blood. These receptors originate from a woman between 55 and 75 years old with COVID-19, enrolled during active disease. The CDR3 runs from the conserved cysteine through the conserved F or W. D genes are given only for firm matches. The size entry is marked missing in some rows and otherwise reads once, few, many or a size class.

abundance	v_gene	j_gene	d_gene	CDR3aa	CDR3nt
.	TRBV12-3/TRBV12-4	TRBJ2-7	.	CASRQAHTYEQYF	TGTGCCAGCAGACAGGCCCACACCTACGAGCAGTACTTC
.	TRBV28	TRBJ1-5	.	CASILRGSNQPQHF	TGTGCCAGCATTCTTCGGGGTAGCAATCAGCCCCAGCATTTT
once	TRBV19	TRBJ1-5	TRBD1	CASTFQGAKRLQPQHF	TGTGCCAGTACCTTCCAGGGGGCGAAGAGGTTGCAGCCCCAGCATTTT
.	TRBV5-1	TRBJ2-7	.	CASSLAPPNREQYF	TGCGCCAGCAGCTTGGCCCCTCCAAATCGGGAGCAGTACTTC
.	TRBV25-1	TRBJ2-1	.	CASSGNIASSYNEQFF	TGTGCCAGCAGTGGCAACATCGCCAGCTCCTACAATGAGCAGTTCTTC
.	TRBV19	TRBJ1-1	.	CASSQKGRGVFTEAFF	TGTGCCAGTAGTCAAAAAGGGAGGGGAGTTTTCACTGAAGCTTTCTTT
.	TRBV7-9	TRBJ1-2	.	CASRAETFYGYTF	TGTGCCAGCAGGGCTGAAACGTTTTATGGCTACACCTTC
once	TRBV7-8	TRBJ2-5	.	CASSEATQYF	TGTGCCAGCAGCGAAGCGACCCAGTACTTC
.	TRBV28	TRBJ1-2	.	CATSGQNYGYTF	TGTGCCACCAGTGGACAGAACTATGGCTACACCTTC
.	TRBV9	TRBJ2-6	TRBD1	CASTRDRASGANVLTF	TGTGCCAGCACCCGGGACAGGGCGTCTGGGGCCAACGTCCTGACTTTC
.	TRBV2	TRBJ1-1	.	CASRVGQNTEAFF	TGTGCCAGCAGGGTCGGACAGAACACTGAAGCTTTCTTT
.	TRBV19	TRBJ1-3	.	CASFFGQGFGNTIYF	.
.	TRBV27	TRBJ1-1	.	CASSLWGGGGGTEAFF	TGTGCCAGCAGTTTATGGGGGGGCGGTGGTGGCACTGAAGCTTTCTTT
.	TRBV6-6	TRBJ1-3	.	CATQGMGASGNTIYF	TGTGCCACCCAGGGGATGGGGGCGTCTGGAAACACCATATATTTT
.	TRBV3-1/TRBV3-2	TRBJ1-1	TRBD1	CASRHEGQGNTEAFF	TGTGCCAGCAGGCATGAGGGACAGGGGAACACTGAAGCTTTCTTT
once	TRBV6-5	TRBJ1-2	TRBD1	CASSYSRQGFYGYTF	TGTGCCAGCAGTTACTCCCGACAGGGGTTCTATGGCTACACCTTC